This T cell receptor (beta chain) is drawn from a study of T cells in localized non-small cell lung cancer. Broader study findings: Because researchers sequenced only one region of the tumor, heterogeneity is still possible. A median of around 60 of the top 100 tumor clones appeared in adjacent lung, which was paired and uninvolved.

Using immunoSEQ multiplex PCR, the repertoire was profiled, and TCRdb retains in-frame clones only, with some absent. The sample includes tens of thousands of clones, just over 90% of them seen just once. Concerning this clone itself: Antigen specificity is unknown.

CDR3 length: 14 residues. Germline CDR1 and CDR2: MNHNY and SVGAGI (reference sequence). After removal of 5 bases from V and 2 bases from J, the junction contained 2 bases not matched to a gene. This TCR came from a female donor older than 55 with stage I lung adenocarcinoma. The rearrangement joins TRBV6-6 to TRBJ1-5; the match to TRBD1 covers 8 bases. This specimen was peripheral blood, taken before any cancer treatment. CDR3 sequence: CASSQGQGNQPQHF. CDR3 DNA sequence: TGTGCCAGCAGTCAGGGACAGGGCAATCAGCCCCAGCATTTT.